This T cell receptor beta chain was retrieved from a study of T cell responses to AZD1222 COVID-19 vaccine. The assay was immunoSEQ multiplex PCR, and TCRdb's table has in-frame clones only and misses some. The sample lists around 140,000 clones; around 87% were seen once. The length of the CDR3 is 12 residues. The germline V and J ends were trimmed by 10 bases and 7 bases, with 13 bases remaining between them. The V gene's germline CDR1 is MNHEY and CDR2 SVGAGI. This clone was found once. The sequencing here drew on peripheral blood, taken on day 0 of AZD1222 vaccination. The J gene is TRBJ1-4, the V gene TRBV6-5, with D possibly TRBD1 on 6 matching bases. This receptor was obtained from an adult in good health. DNA for the CDR3: TGTGCCACCAGGGGCCAAGGTGAAAAACTGTTTTTT. It encodes CATRGQGEKLFF.